This T cell receptor (beta chain) was recorded in a study of control samples from healthy donors and cancer patients. CDR1 is SQVTM, CDR2 ANQGSEA, per germline. The CDR3 runs to 13 residues. Measured with immunoSEQ multiplex PCR; TCRdb has only the in-frame clones, and not every one. The data contain roughly 150,000 clones, 80% to 95% of them seen just once; the ten biggest clones take up about 0.64%. The gene calls are TRBV29-1 and TRBJ1-5; 8 positions agree with TRBD1. The TCR originated in a woman in her 30s in good health. The sample taken for sequencing was blood. The CDR3 sequence is CRRQGQGNQPQHF. The CDR3 DNA sequence: TGCAGACGTCAGGGACAGGGCAATCAGCCCCAGCATTTT.